This entry lists 8 T cell receptor beta chains sequenced from one sample in a study of blood T cell repertoires in COVID-19. Sequenced by immunoSEQ multiplex PCR; TCRdb stores in-frame clones only, minus some. The data contain 200,000 to 250,000 clones, over 70% of them singletons. Source material: peripheral blood. These receptors originate from a woman aged 65 to 85 with acute or convalescent COVID-19.

V is TRBV5-6 and J is TRBJ2-7; D gene uncertain. V dropped 0 bases and J dropped 6 bases, with 22 bases sitting between them. Germline V CDR1 and CDR2: SGHDT, YYEEEE. This CDR3 has 17 residues. Here the CDR3 DNA reads TGTGCCAGCAGCTTGGCCGCTTTCAGTCTAGGCCTTAGCGAGCAGTACTTC. Translating it yields CASSLAAFSLGLSEQYF.

On this clone itself: Other DNA sequences in this sample translate to the same CDR3. The V gene is TRBV28, the J gene TRBJ2-2; D ambiguous. Per germline, CDR1 MDHEN and CDR2 SYDVKM. This CDR3 comprises 12 residues. V lost 5 bases and J 2 bases, leaving 3 bases between the germline ends. CDR3 nucleotides: TGTGCCAGCAGTCAAAACACCGGGGAGCTGTTTTTT. This translates into CASSQNTGELFF.

The count of this clone is one. This CDR3 reads CASSLWRQGADEQFF. CDR3 nucleotides: TGTGCCAGCAGTTTATGGAGACAGGGGGCCGATGAGCAGTTCTTC. The V and J genes are TRBV28 and TRBJ2-1; 10 bases match TRBD1. Germline V gives CDR1 MDHEN, CDR2 SYDVKM. V dropped 0 bases and J dropped 8; count of bases not matched to a gene: 4. The CDR3 runs 15 residues.

V gene TRBV10-2 combines with J gene TRBJ1-4; 9 positions agree with TRBD1. The CDR3 sequence is 15 residues long. Germline loops: CDR1 WSHSY, CDR2 SAAADI. Trimming removed 2 bases from V and 5 bases from J; junction bases left unmatched: 3. The CDR3 sequence: CASSEPGQGNEKLFF. CDR3 coding DNA: TGCGCCAGCAGTGAGCCGGGACAGGGAAATGAAAAACTGTTTTTT.

V usage is TRBV6-5 and J usage is TRBJ1-6; 7 bases are shared with TRBD1. This CDR3 comprises 16 residues. The V gene end was trimmed by 4 bases and the J gene end by 5 bases; junction bases not matched to a gene: 8. Germline CDR1 MNHEY, CDR2 SVGAGI. The CDR3 region has the DNA TGTGCCAGCAGTTCCCGGACAGGACTGGATAATTCACCCCTCCACTTT. It translates to CASSSRTGLDNSPLHF.

The rearrangement joins TRBV9 to TRBJ1-3; 8 positions match TRBD1. Unmatched junction bases numbered 7, after V lost 3 bases and J lost 5 bases. CDR1 is SGDLS and CDR2 is YYNGEE in the germline V gene. The CDR3 covers 15 residues. The CDR3 DNA reads as TGTGCCAGCAGCGCGTGGACAGGGTCCAGAAACACCATATATTTT. It translates to CASSAWTGSRNTIYF.

CDR3 amino acids: CASSFRRDPGELFF. The CDR3 bases are TGTGCCAGCAGCTTTCGGCGGGACCCCGGGGAGCTGTTTTTT. The chain is built from TRBV11-2 and TRBJ2-2; the D gene is possibly TRBD2 (6 bases). The germline V gene has CDR1 SGHAT and CDR2 FQNNGV. V was cut by 3 bases and J by 6 bases, with 11 bases left in between. There are 14 residues in the CDR3.

This clone was picked up many times. The chain combines TRBV5-1 with TRBJ1-1, with D perhaps TRBD1 (5 bases). Germline V CDR1 and CDR2: SGHRS, YFSETQ. This CDR3 comprises 14 residues. Trimming took 4 bases from V and 1 from J, leaving 11 bases between them. CDR3 region: CASSAMGGNTEAFF. The CDR3 bases are TGCGCCAGCAGCGCCATGGGGGGGAACACTGAAGCTTTCTTT.